A selection of T cell receptor beta chains follows, all from one sample in a study of molecular identifiers for immune sequencing clone quantification. Each CDR3 protein gets one entry after TCRdb re-called the PCR reads with MiXCR. This repertoire shows about 510,000 distinct CDR3 sequences, about a fifth found once; its top ten account for 0.7% to 1%. What was sequenced was naive CD8+ T cells from blood, with Jurkat cell RNA spiked in. The receptors derive from a human donor in good health. Some libraries in this study had Jurkat cell RNA spiked in. The CDR3 runs from the conserved cysteine through the conserved F or W. D genes are given only for firm matches. Part of the rows lack a size; the others show once, few, many or a class for expanded clones.

d_call,clone_size,j_call,v_call,cdr3_nt,cdr3_aa
.,.,TRBJ1-5,TRBV12-3/TRBV12-4,TGTGCCAGCAGTTTGGAGGGGGGCCAGCCCCAGCATTTT,CASSLEGGQPQHF
TRBD2,.,TRBJ2-2,TRBV4-3,TGCGCCAGCAGCCAAGGGGTGATAGCGGGAGAGGTCGGGGAGCTGTTTTTT,CASSQGVIAGEVGELFF
.,.,TRBJ2-5,TRBV7-9,TGTGCCAGCAGCTTAGGGGGTAGCGGTGTGCAGGAGACCCAGTACTTC,CASSLGGSGVQETQYF
.,.,TRBJ2-2,TRBV27,TGTGCCAGCAGTTTAGACAATCTGACCGGGGAGCTGTTTTTT,CASSLDNLTGELFF
TRBD1,many,TRBJ2-2,TRBV5-6,TGTGCCAGCAGCTTGTTCTGGGACAGCGCGAACACCGGGGAGCTGTTTTTT,CASSLFWDSANTGELFF
.,few,TRBJ1-1,TRBV27,TGTGCCAGCAGCACCGGACAGCAGGCTGAAGCTTTCTTT,CASSTGQQAEAFF
.,many,TRBJ2-7,TRBV12-3/TRBV12-4,TGTGCCAGCAGCCCGGACGGTTTCTACGAGCAGTACTTC,CASSPDGFYEQYF
TRBD1,.,TRBJ1-4,TRBV4-2,TGTGCCGGCAGCCCGACAGGGGAAGAAGATGAAAAACTGTTTTTT,CAGSPTGEEDEKLFF
.,few,TRBJ1-5,TRBV19,TGTGCCTGCAGGGATGGTTTTAGCAATCAGCCCCAGCATTTT,CACRDGFSNQPQHF
TRBD2,many,TRBJ2-3,TRBV29-1,TGCAGCGCTCGAGGGACTAGCGGCTACACAGATACGCAGTATTTT,CSARGTSGYTDTQYF
.,few,TRBJ1-4,TRBV27,TGTGCCAGCAGTTGGGGGACGGCGTCAAATGAAAAACTGTTTTTT,CASSWGTASNEKLFF
.,.,TRBJ2-7,TRBV29-1,TGCGGCGTTGGGGGGTACGACTCCTACGAGCAGTACTTC,CGVGGYDSYEQYF
.,few,TRBJ1-5,TRBV6-2/TRBV6-3,TGTGCCAGCAGTTACCCTTGGGGACAGCCCCAGCATTTT,CASSYPWGQPQHF
TRBD2,.,TRBJ2-7,TRBV4-3,TGCGCCAGCAGCCAAGATAGGAGAGCTAGCGGGACCTACGAGCAGTACTTC,CASSQDRRASGTYEQYF
TRBD1,.,TRBJ2-4,TRBV2,TGTGCCAGTTTAACGACAGGGAGCATTCAGTACTTC,CASLTTGSIQYF
.,many,TRBJ2-7,TRBV27,TGTGCCAGCAGCCAAGTGGATAACCCTTCACCCGAGCAGTACTTC,CASSQVDNPSPEQYF
.,.,TRBJ1-6,TRBV2,TGTGCCAGCAGTTCAAGCTCCTATAATTCACCCCTCCACTTT,CASSSSSYNSPLHF
TRBD1,many,TRBJ1-4,TRBV28,TGTGCCAGCAGTTTCTACAGGGGCGGTGAAAAACTGTTTTTT,CASSFYRGGEKLFF
.,few,TRBJ2-7,TRBV4-3,TGCGCCAGCAGCCAAGATCGGCTCAGTACCTACGAGCAGTACTTC,CASSQDRLSTYEQYF
.,many,TRBJ1-3,TRBV12-3/TRBV12-4,TGTGCCAGCAGTCCATACAACTCTGGAAACACCATATATTTT,CASSPYNSGNTIYF
.,many,TRBJ2-3,TRBV7-9,TGTGCCAGCAGCCCCGAAATGGGGGATACGCAGTATTTT,CASSPEMGDTQYF
.,.,TRBJ2-5,TRBV28,TGTGCCAGCGAACCGGGACCGGCGGAGACCCAGTACTTC,CASEPGPAETQYF
TRBD1,many,TRBJ2-1,TRBV5-8,TGTGCCAGCAGCTTTAGTACAGGGGGCAATGAGCAGTTCTTC,CASSFSTGGNEQFF
.,.,TRBJ2-1,TRBV19,TGTGCCAGTAGTATGTCTAGCGAGAGGGGGAATGAGCAGTTCTTC,CASSMSSERGNEQFF
.,.,TRBJ2-5,TRBV25-1,TGTGCCAGCAGTGAATCCCCCCGACAGGCGTACCAAGAGACCCAGTACTTC,CASSESPRQAYQETQYF
.,.,TRBJ2-2,TRBV27,TGTGCCAGCAGGTTAGGGACCGGGGAGCTGTTTTTT,CASRLGTGELFF
.,many,TRBJ1-5,TRBV6-6,TGTGCCAGCAGTTACGCGGAGCAGCCCCAGCATTTT,CASSYAEQPQHF
TRBD1,few,TRBJ2-7,TRBV27,TGTGCCAGCAGCTCGACAGGGCGCTCGGACGAGCAGTACTTC,CASSSTGRSDEQYF
.,many,TRBJ2-7,TRBV4-2,TGTGCCAGCAGCCAAGGGGGTGAAACCTACGAGCAGTACTTC,CASSQGGETYEQYF
.,.,TRBJ1-5,TRBV15,TGTGCCACCAGCAGAGATATCCTTCAGCCCCAGCATTTT,CATSRDILQPQHF
.,many,TRBJ2-7,TRBV4-1,TGCGCCAGCAGCCAAGATTTCCAGGGGGGGCAGTACTTC,CASSQDFQGGQYF